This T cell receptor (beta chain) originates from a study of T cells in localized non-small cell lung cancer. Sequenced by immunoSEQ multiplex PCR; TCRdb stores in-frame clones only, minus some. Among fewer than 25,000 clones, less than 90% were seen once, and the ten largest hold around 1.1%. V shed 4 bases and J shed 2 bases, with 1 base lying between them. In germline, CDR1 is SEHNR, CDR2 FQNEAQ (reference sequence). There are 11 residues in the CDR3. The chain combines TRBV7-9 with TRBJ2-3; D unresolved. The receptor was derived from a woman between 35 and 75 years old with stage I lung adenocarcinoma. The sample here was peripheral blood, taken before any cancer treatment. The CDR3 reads CASSSTDTQYF. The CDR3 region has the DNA TGTGCCAGCAGCTCCACAGATACGCAGTATTTT.